These T cell receptor beta chains were read from a single sample in a study of blood T cell repertoires in COVID-19. The protocol was immunoSEQ multiplex PCR, while the TCRdb copy is restricted to in-frame clones and leaves out a portion. This sample has under 300,000 clones, with 70% to 90% found just once. Material for sequencing was peripheral blood. The receptor set was obtained from a middle-aged woman who had recovered from COVID-19. The CDR3 runs from the conserved cysteine through the conserved F or W. Each record gives: clone size, J gene, V gene, D gene, CDR3 protein, CDR3 DNA. The D gene is left open where the match is weak. Part of the rows lack a size; the others show once, few, many or a class for expanded clones.

NA TRBJ2-7 TRBV7-2 NA CASSLAGGAYEQYF TGTGCCAGCAGCTTGGCGGGTGGGGCCTACGAGCAGTACTTC
NA TRBJ1-6 TRBV12-5 NA CASGSPGSGNSPLHF TGTGCTAGTGGTTCCCCAGGGAGCGGGAATTCACCCCTCCACTTT
NA TRBJ1-1 TRBV7-6 NA CASSSPAGANTEAFF TGTGCCAGCAGCTCCCCGGCAGGGGCGAACACTGAAGCTTTCTTT
NA TRBJ2-3 TRBV6-5 TRBD2 CATNSGRSTDTQYF TGTGCCACCAACAGCGGGAGAAGCACAGATACGCAGTATTTT
NA TRBJ1-4 TRBV19 NA CASSLSIGRKLFF TGTGCCAGTAGTCTGTCGATCGGGAGGAAACTGTTTTTT
once TRBJ1-3 TRBV19 TRBD1 CASRPDRARLRNTIYF TGTGCCAGTAGGCCCGACAGGGCCCGACTGAGGAACACCATATATTTT
NA TRBJ1-1 TRBV6-2/TRBV6-3 NA CASSSIASGGGRWTEAFF TGTGCCAGCAGTTCTATCGCCAGCGGGGGGGGGCGGTGGACTGAAGCTTTCTTT
NA TRBJ2-1 TRBV9 TRBD2 CASSVGLAGYNEQFF TGTGCCAGCAGCGTAGGGCTAGCGGGCTACAATGAGCAGTTCTTC
NA TRBJ1-2 TRBV19 TRBD1 CASSDTGDRPVGYTF TGTGCCAGTAGTGACACAGGGGATAGGCCTGTTGGCTACACCTTC
NA TRBJ2-5 TRBV27 NA CASSLGANQETQYF TGTGCCAGCAGTTTGGGGGCCAACCAAGAGACCCAGTACTTC
NA TRBJ1-6 TRBV25-1 NA CASSEFGGLSSPLHF TGTGCCAGCAGTGAATTTGGGGGCCTGTCTTCACCCCTCCACTTT
once TRBJ2-2 TRBV6-6 TRBD1 CASSGQGAGELFF TGCGCCAGCAGTGGACAGGGGGCCGGGGAGCTGTTTTTT
NA TRBJ2-7 TRBV29-1 TRBD1 CSVQTGGSYEQYF TGCAGCGTACAGACAGGGGGTTCCTACGAGCAGTACTTC
NA TRBJ2-1 TRBV7-6 TRBD2 CASSLVAGLALAGQFF TGTGCCAGCAGCTTAGTCGCGGGACTAGCCCTCGCGGGGCAGTTCTTC
NA TRBJ2-1 TRBV5-8 TRBD2 CAKASGSRGEQFF TGTGCCAAAGCTAGCGGGAGTCGGGGTGAGCAGTTCTTC
NA TRBJ1-6 TRBV6-5 NA CASSDSSYNSPLHF TGTGCCAGCAGCGACAGCTCCTATAATTCACCCCTCCACTTT
NA TRBJ1-5 TRBV18 NA CASSLPGGPQHF TGTGCCAGCTCATTACCCGGGGGGCCCCAGCATTTT
once TRBJ2-2 TRBV7-9 TRBD1 CASSLGDRDTGELFF TGTGCCAGCAGCTTGGGGGACAGGGACACCGGGGAGCTGTTTTTT
NA TRBJ2-1 TRBV11-3 TRBD2 CASSRPGEILAGASNEQFF TGTGCCAGCAGCCGACCCGGGGAAATTCTAGCGGGAGCTTCCAATGAGCAGTTCTTC
NA TRBJ1-2 TRBV19 NA CASRGANYGYTF TGTGCCAGTAGAGGGGCTAACTATGGCTACACCTTC
once TRBJ1-3 TRBV27 TRBD1 CATARGLGNTIYF TGTGCCACCGCCAGGGGGCTCGGAAACACCATATATTTT
NA TRBJ1-6 TRBV3-1/TRBV3-2 NA CASSQEGGVSPLHF TGTGCCAGCAGCCAAGAGGGGGGGGTCTCACCCCTCCACTTT
NA TRBJ1-6 TRBV6-5 TRBD1 CASRVGQGRSPLHF TGTGCCAGCAGGGTGGGACAGGGTCGTTCACCCCTCCACTTT
NA TRBJ1-5 TRBV15 NA CATSPTRTAYSNQPQHF TGTGCCACCAGCCCTACGCGGACTGCTTATAGCAATCAGCCCCAGCATTTT
NA TRBJ2-7 TRBV6-2/TRBV6-3 TRBD2 CASSYISGGSYEQYF TGTGCCAGCAGTTACATCAGCGGGGGTTCCTACGAGCAGTACTTC
NA TRBJ2-1 TRBV6-2/TRBV6-3 TRBD2 CASSPSGRWAYNEQFF TGTGCCAGCAGCCCTAGCGGGAGGTGGGCCTACAATGAGCAGTTCTTC
NA TRBJ2-6 TRBV7-2 TRBD1 CASSLLGTGSRAGANVLTF TGTGCCAGCAGCTTATTGGGGACAGGGTCCCGGGCTGGGGCCAACGTCCTGACTTTC
few TRBJ1-6 TRBV7-9 TRBD1 CASSLAAGPGGYSPLHF TGTGCCAGCAGCTTAGCTGCGGGCCCAGGGGGTTATTCACCCCTCCACTTT
NA TRBJ1-6 TRBV6-5 NA CASTASTGNSPLHF TGTGCCAGCACCGCCTCGACGGGTAATTCACCCCTCCACTTT
NA TRBJ1-2 TRBV19 NA CASSIVGGPYGYTF TGTGCCAGTAGTATAGTAGGAGGGCCCTATGGCTACACCTTC
NA TRBJ1-1 TRBV5-6 NA CASSLEQLNTEAFF TGTGCCAGCAGCTTGGAACAGCTGAACACTGAAGCTTTCTTT
NA TRBJ1-3 TRBV6-1 NA CASSDLSSGNTIYF TGTGCCAGCAGTGATCTTAGCTCTGGAAACACCATATATTTT
NA TRBJ1-3 TRBV25-1 TRBD1 CATAPTTGGNTIYF TGTGCCACCGCCCCAACGACAGGGGGAAACACCATATATTTT
NA TRBJ2-1 TRBV29-1 TRBD1 CSAEVGQGSNEQFF TGCAGCGCCGAGGTGGGACAGGGGTCCAATGAGCAGTTCTTC
NA TRBJ2-1 TRBV10-3 TRBD2 CAITREGVRVGRAQSSYNEQFF TGTGCCATCACCCGGGAGGGGGTTCGGGTTGGTCGGGCCCAGAGCTCCTACAATGAGCAGTTCTTC
NA TRBJ2-2 TRBV4-1 TRBD2 CASSQERVGGMELFF TGCGCCAGCAGCCAAGAGAGGGTGGGAGGGATGGAGCTGTTTTTT
NA TRBJ2-5 TRBV30 NA CAWTPAETQYF TGTGCCTGGACCCCCGCGGAGACCCAGTACTTC
NA TRBJ1-2 TRBV29-1 NA CSIRRDTNYGYTF TGCAGCATCCGCCGGGACACGAACTATGGCTACACCTTC
NA TRBJ1-6 TRBV7-9 NA CASSPQINSPLHF TGTGCCAGCAGCCCCCAGATAAATTCACCCCTCCACTTT
NA TRBJ1-2 TRBV27 NA CASPLWWAAFYGYTF TGTGCCAGCCCGCTCTGGTGGGCTGCCTTCTATGGCTACACCTTC
NA TRBJ1-2 TRBV2 NA CASSEAGQLNYGYTF TGTGCCAGCAGTGAAGCGGGGCAGTTGAACTATGGCTACACCTTC